The 13 T cell receptor beta chains given below trace back to one sample, sequenced in a study of blood T cell repertoires in COVID-19. Clones were sequenced by immunoSEQ multiplex PCR, and TCRdb holds only the in-frame ones, with some missing. The profile shows some 130,000 clones, roughly 80% of them singletons. The sample consisted of PBMCs or T cells enriched from blood (not recorded which). The receptors here all came from a middle-aged man with acute COVID-19.

The chain combines TRBV10-3 with TRBJ2-7; D may be TRBD1 (6 bases). Germline CDR1 and CDR2: ENHRY and SYGVKD. V was cut by 5 bases and J by 5 bases, with 16 bases left in between. The CDR3 sequence is 14 residues long. CDR3 DNA: TGTGCCATCAGTTTAACAGGGTATTTCCACGAGCAGTACTTC. This gives the protein CAISLTGYFHEQYF.

This clone showed up just a few times. The same CDR3 arises from other DNA sequences in this sample as well. The V call is TRBV28, the J call TRBJ2-4; D is unresolved. From germline, CDR1 is MDHEN and CDR2 SYDVKM. The CDR3 runs 15 residues. Trimming took off 1 base at V and 0 bases at J, with 7 bases between the two ends. The CDR3 loop is CASSLYPLAKNIQYF. The CDR3, as DNA: TGTGCCAGCAGTTTATATCCCTTAGCCAAAAACATTCAGTACTTC.

In DNA form, the CDR3 reads TGTGCCAGCGGATCCGGGAGACAAGAGACCCAGTACTTC. Translating it yields CASGSGRQETQYF. The rearrangement joins TRBV11-3 to TRBJ2-5; tentative D call: TRBD2 (6 bases). CDR3 length: 13 residues. Germline CDR1 reads SGHNT; CDR2 reads YENEEA. Trimming took 8 bases from V and 2 from J, leaving 12 bases between them. Drawing the rest from reference TRBV11-3 and TRBJ2-5, the complete variable domain is EAGVVQSPRYKIIEKKQPVAFWCNPISGHNTLYWYLQNLGQGPELLIRYENEEAVDDSQLPKDRFSAERLKGVDSTLKIQPAELGDSAVYLCASGSGRQETQYFGPGTRLLVL.

The chain carries TRBV7-8 and TRBJ2-5, with unresolved D. Germline CDR1 SGHVS, CDR2 FQNEAQ. With 7 bases removed from V and 2 bases from J, the gap between germline ends came to 14 bases. The CDR3 consists of 14 residues. The CDR3 sequence is CASIAQSFQETQYF. The CDR3 nucleotides read TGTGCCAGCATAGCTCAGAGTTTTCAAGAGACCCAGTACTTC.

The chain combines TRBV28 with TRBJ1-4; no clear D. The CDR3 sequence is 15 residues long. Per the germline V gene, CDR1 is MDHEN and CDR2 is SYDVKM. V was clipped by 5 bases and J by 4 bases, with 14 bases between them. CDR3 protein: CASSLPEGGNEKLFF. Here the CDR3 DNA reads TGTGCCAGCAGTCTTCCAGAGGGTGGTAATGAAAAACTGTTTTTT. Complete variable domain (other parts from reference TRBV28 and TRBJ1-4): DVKVTQSSRYLVKRTGEKVFLECVQDMDHENMFWYRQDPGLGLRLIYFSYDVKMKEKGDIPEGYSVSREKKERFSLILESASTNQTSMYLCASSLPEGGNEKLFFGSGTQLSVL.

In DNA, the CDR3 is TGTGCCAGCACCAGAGACAGGGGGAGTCTCTACGAGCAGTACTTC. Translation: CASTRDRGSLYEQYF. The chain is built from TRBV6-5 and TRBJ2-7; 9 bases are shared with TRBD1. The CDR3 covers 15 residues. From germline, CDR1 is MNHEY and CDR2 SVGAGI. Trimming removed 7 bases from V and 3 bases from J; junction bases left unmatched: 10.

This rearrangement joins TRBV12-3 or TRBV12-4 to TRBJ2-7, with 9 bases matching TRBD1. V dropped 5 bases and J dropped 6; count of bases not matched to a gene: 2. CDR3 length: 12 residues. CDR3 bases: TGTGCCAGCAGTACGACAGGGGGCGAGCAGTACTTC. Its protein product is CASSTTGGEQYF.

This clone has a handful of counts. The chain recombines TRBV4-3 with TRBJ2-3, with 9 bases identical to TRBD2. CDR1 is LGHNA, CDR2 YSLEER, per germline. This CDR3 is built from 16 residues. After removal of 6 bases from V and 5 bases from J, the junction contained 12 bases not matched to a gene. The CDR3 here is CASSQWRSGRLDTQYF. CDR3 DNA: TGCGCCAGCAGTCAGTGGAGGAGCGGGAGGTTAGATACGCAGTATTTT.

This sequence joins TRBV11-2 and TRBJ2-5; 8 positions agree with TRBD2. CDR1 and CDR2 (germline): SGHAT, FQNNGV. The CDR3 length is 15 residues. With V trimmed by 7 bases and J by 5 bases, 12 bases remained unmatched. CDR3 residues: CASTLGGLESETQYF. The CDR3 DNA reads as TGTGCCAGCACCCTCGGGGGACTAGAGTCCGAGACCCAGTACTTC.

The chain joins TRBV5-1 to TRBJ2-2; TRBD1 matches 8 bases. CDR3 length: 16 residues. The V and J ends lost 3 bases and 5 bases, in that order; junction bases with no gene match: 9. The V gene's germline CDR1 is SGHRS and CDR2 YFSETQ. CDR3: CASSSLDRGGTGELFF. As DNA, the CDR3 is TGCGCCAGCAGCTCCCTAGACAGGGGAGGTACCGGGGAGCTGTTTTTT.

The V call is TRBV5-4, the J call TRBJ2-2, with D possibly TRBD1 on 5 matching bases. CDR1 and CDR2 from the germline V gene are SGHNT and YYREEE (reference sequence). The CDR3 loop spans 15 amino acids. V was shortened by 1 base and J by 7 bases, with 14 bases between the two germline ends. The CDR3 is CASSLRGVRNGELFF. In DNA form, the CDR3 reads TGTGCCAGCAGCTTGAGGGGTGTACGGAACGGGGAGCTGTTTTTT.

The rearrangement uses TRBV5-1 and TRBJ2-3, with TRBD2 matching over 13 bases. Germline loops: CDR1 SGHRS, CDR2 YFSETQ. The V and J ends lost 9 bases and 4 bases, in that order; junction bases with no gene match: 8. The CDR3 has 15 residues. CDR3 sequence reads: CATSWTSGRSDTQYF. In DNA, the CDR3 is TGCGCCACATCTTGGACTAGCGGGAGATCAGATACGCAGTATTTT.

This clone occurred a few times. The V call is TRBV4-1, the J call TRBJ2-2; D is possibly TRBD2 (5 bases). Germline V lookup: CDR1 MGHRA, CDR2 YSYEKL. CDR3 length: 16 residues. Trimming stripped 3 bases from V and 5 bases from J, with 16 bases between. Here the CDR3 reads CASSHPGNRRTGELFF. Written as DNA, the CDR3 is TGCGCCAGCAGCCATCCGGGGAATCGTAGGACCGGGGAGCTGTTTTTT.